The 20 T cell receptor beta chains in this list originate from one sample, sequenced in a study of T cell responses to AZD1222 COVID-19 vaccine. Clones were read by immunoSEQ multiplex PCR, and TCRdb kept only the in-frame ones, dropping some. The sample comprises over 100,000 clones, approximately 90% of which are singletons, and 4% to 5% rests with the top ten. The sequencing used peripheral blood, collected on day 0 of AZD1222 vaccination. The receptors come from an adult in good health.

This chain joins TRBV5-1 and TRBJ1-4; TRBD1 agrees at 7 bases. V was clipped by 4 bases and J by 4 bases; unmatched bases: 4. This CDR3 spans 14 amino acids. In germline, CDR1 is SGHRS, CDR2 YFSETQ. The CDR3 coding sequence is TGCGCCAGCAGCGGGGACAGCCGTAATGAAAAACTGTTTTTT. Protein sequence: CASSGDSRNEKLFF.

The chain uses TRBV28 and TRBJ2-1, with 7 bases identical to TRBD1. Germline trimming cut 4 bases from V and 8 bases from J; bases unmatched to any gene: 11. Germline-derived CDR1 and CDR2 are MDHEN and SYDVKM. The CDR3 consists of 15 residues. CDR3 coding DNA: TGTGCCAGCAGTTGGGACAGACAACGGTCGGATGAGCAGTTCTTC. Translated, it gives CASSWDRQRSDEQFF.

This chain connects TRBV5-4 to TRBJ1-1; the D gene is possibly TRBD1 (5 bases). The V gene's germline CDR1 is SGHNT and CDR2 YYREEE (reference sequence). There are 13 residues in the CDR3. V lost 7 bases and J 4 bases, leaving 14 bases between the germline ends. The CDR3 DNA sequence: TGTGCCAGCCAGGGCGTGTTCGGCACTGAAGCTTTCTTT. Its protein is CASQGVFGTEAFF.

The chain joins TRBV4-3 to TRBJ2-7, with D tentatively TRBD1 (6 bases). The CDR3 length is 13 residues. Germline V gene data show CDR1 as LGHNA and CDR2 as YSLEER. Trimming removed 3 bases at V and 3 bases at J, with 9 bases between. The CDR3, as DNA: TGCGCCAGCAGCCAGGACAGATACTACGAGCAGTACTTC. This sequence encodes CASSQDRYYEQYF.

V and J are TRBV9 and TRBJ1-1; D is undetermined. The germline V gene encodes CDR1 SGDLS and CDR2 YYNGEE. This CDR3 comprises 14 residues. Trimming removed 3 bases at V and 0 bases at J, with 9 bases between. The CDR3 nucleotides read TGTGCCAGCAGCGGAACTACAGTGAACACTGAAGCTTTCTTT. Translation: CASSGTTVNTEAFF.

The V gene is TRBV2, the J gene TRBJ2-1; D call uncertain. There are 14 residues in the CDR3. Per germline, CDR1 SNHLY and CDR2 FYNNEI. The V and J ends lost 7 bases and 5 bases respectively, with 15 bases between them. The CDR3 DNA sequence: TGTGCCAGCAAGAGCAGCGAAATTAACAATGAGCAGTTCTTC. Translation gives CASKSSEINNEQFF.

This rearrangement joins TRBV10-2 to TRBJ2-7; possibly TRBD1 for D (6 bases). Trimming shortened V by 3 bases and J by 0 bases, and 12 bases separated the two germline ends. CDR3 length: 15 residues. Germline V lookup: CDR1 WSHSY, CDR2 SAAADI. CDR3: CASSDQQGASYEQYF. For the CDR3, the DNA is TGCGCCAGCAGTGATCAACAGGGAGCCTCCTACGAGCAGTACTTC.

This chain connects TRBV6-2 or TRBV6-3 to TRBJ1-2; D may be TRBD1 (5 bases). The CDR3 sequence is 16 residues long. The germline gives CDR1 MNHEY, CDR2 SVGEGT. Trimming removed 2 bases from V and 4 bases from J, with 17 bases in between. The CDR3 region is CASSYRPDTLFYGYTF. The CDR3 bases are TGTGCCAGCAGTTACAGGCCGGACACATTATTCTATGGCTACACCTTC.

The chain combines TRBV7-9 with TRBJ1-6; 7 nucleotides align to TRBD1. J gave up 4 bases and V 5 bases, and 5 bases lay outside the gene matches. Germline values: CDR1 SEHNR, CDR2 FQNEAQ (reference sequence). This CDR3 region has 15 residues. The DNA of the CDR3 is TGTGCCAGCAGCCCGGGACAGTCATATAATTCACCCCTCCACTTT. Its protein product is CASSPGQSYNSPLHF. Supplemented by reference TRBV7-9 and TRBJ1-6, the full variable domain reads DTGVSQNPRHKITKRGQNVTFRCDPISEHNRLYWYRQTLGQGPEFLTYFQNEAQLEKSRLLSDRFSAERPKGSFSTLEIQRTEQGDSAMYLCASSPGQSYNSPLHFGNGTRLTVT.

This sequence joins TRBV18 and TRBJ2-7; 7 bases are shared with TRBD1. The germline V gene encodes CDR1 KGHSH and CDR2 LQKENI. Trimming cost V 1 base and J 5 bases; bases outside gene matches: 8. This CDR3 has 15 residues. The CDR3 loop is CASSPQTGLNDEQYF. The CDR3 nucleotides read TGTGCCAGCTCACCACAGACAGGGTTGAACGACGAGCAGTACTTC.

CDR3 in DNA: TGTGCCAGCAGTGACTCGGGTGGGCTCACCCGCTCCTACAATGAGCAGTTCTTC. Its protein product is CASSDSGGLTRSYNEQFF. The V gene is TRBV6-4, the J gene TRBJ2-1, with unresolved D. Between the trimmed V and J ends, which lost 0 bases and 0 bases, there was a span of 15 bases. CDR1 is MRHNA and CDR2 is SNTAGT in the germline V gene. This CDR3 spans 18 amino acids.

V and J are TRBV6-2 or TRBV6-3 and TRBJ2-7, with a tentative D call TRBD1 (5 bases). CDR3 length: 13 amino acids. Deletions cut 6 bases from V and 3 bases from J, with 12 bases between. Germline CDR1 and CDR2: MNHEY and SVGEGT. The CDR3 region is CASSHSGYYEQYF. CDR3 in DNA: TGTGCCAGCAGCCACTCAGGGTACTACGAGCAGTACTTC.

The count of this clone is one. The chain combines TRBV2 with TRBJ2-7; 9 nucleotides line up with TRBD1. V dropped 6 bases and J dropped 2; count of bases not matched to a gene: 8. This CDR3 region has 15 residues. The germline V gene has CDR1 SNHLY and CDR2 FYNNEI. CDR3 DNA: TGTGCCAGCAGACCTGACAGGGGGGGCACCTACGAGCAGTACTTC. This encodes CASRPDRGGTYEQYF.

This clone was seen a handful of times. The chain employs TRBV15 and TRBJ2-7; D remains ambiguous. Germline V lookup: CDR1 LNHNV, CDR2 YYDKDF (reference sequence). V was shortened by 1 base and J by 1 base, with 11 bases between the two germline ends. The CDR3 runs 15 residues. DNA of the CDR3: TGTGCCACCAGCAGAGTGTTGGCCAATTCCTACGAGCAGTACTTC. Translation gives CATSRVLANSYEQYF. Complete variable domain (other parts from reference TRBV15 and TRBJ2-7): DAMVIQNPRYQVTQFGKPVTLSCSQTLNHNVMYWYQQKSSQAPKLLFHYYDKDFNNEADTPDNFQSRRPNTSFCFLDIRSPGLGDTAMYLCATSRVLANSYEQYFGPGTRLTVT.

The chain is built from TRBV3-1 (or the pseudogene TRBV3-2) and TRBJ1-6; possible D gene TRBD1, 6 bases. Germline V gene data show CDR1 as LGHDT and CDR2 as YNNKEL (reference sequence). V was trimmed by 1 base and J by 10 bases, leaving 14 bases between them. The CDR3 length is 15 residues. The CDR3 bases are TGTGCCAGCAGCCAAGTCACAGGGTCGAAATCACCCCTCCACTTT. Translated: CASSQVTGSKSPLHF.

This rearrangement joins TRBV5-4 to TRBJ2-7, with 8 bases fitting TRBD1. Trimming at V came to 4 bases and at J to 6 bases, leaving 9 bases not matched to a gene. Per the germline V gene, CDR1 is SGHNT and CDR2 is YYREEE (reference sequence). This CDR3 comprises 14 residues. This chain's CDR3 is CASSRYTTGVEQYF. CDR3 in DNA: TGTGCCAGCAGCCGGTATACGACAGGGGTCGAGCAGTACTTC.

The V call is TRBV5-1, the J call TRBJ1-1; TRBD1 aligns across 9 bases. V lost 4 bases and J lost 1; bases outside the gene matches: 5. The germline CDR1 and CDR2 sequences are SGHRS and YFSETQ. This CDR3 has 15 residues. The CDR3 loop is CASSIRGQGNTEAFF. CDR3 DNA sequence: TGCGCCAGCAGCATAAGGGGACAGGGGAACACTGAAGCTTTCTTT.

This chain joins TRBV25-1 and TRBJ2-7, with TRBD1 matching over 7 bases. From germline, CDR1 is MGHDK and CDR2 SYGVNS. This CDR3 is 14 amino acids long. Unmatched junction bases numbered 5, after V lost 6 bases and J lost 0 bases. In DNA, the CDR3 is TGTGCCAGCAGCGACAGGGCTTCCTCCTACGAGCAGTACTTC. Its protein product is CASSDRASSYEQYF.

The chain carries TRBV7-9 and TRBJ1-2; D call uncertain. The V and J ends lost 5 bases and 8 bases respectively, with 15 bases between them. Germline CDR1 reads SEHNR; CDR2 reads FQNEAQ (reference sequence). The CDR3 is made up of 13 amino acids. The DNA of the CDR3 is TGTGCCAGCAGCCCCGACCCGGAGTTGGGCTACACCTTC. Protein sequence: CASSPDPELGYTF.

Written as DNA, the CDR3 is TGTGCCATCAGTGAGTCTGGGACAGGACTTTCCTACGAGCAGTACTTC. This encodes CAISESGTGLSYEQYF. This rearrangement joins TRBV10-3 to TRBJ2-7; TRBD1 matches 8 bases. Germline CDR1 and CDR2: ENHRY and SYGVKD. V lost 0 bases, J lost 1 base, and 5 bases stayed unmatched. CDR3 length: 16 amino acids.